This T cell receptor (beta chain) was recovered during a study of cytomegalovirus exposure and HLA in healthy donors. The method was immunoSEQ multiplex PCR; TCRdb's version includes in-frame clones alone and lacks a portion of them. The sample has 200,000 or so clones; roughly 84% are singletons. The CDR3 runs to 17 residues. V lost 2 bases to trimming and J lost 0 bases, with 16 bases between them. Germline V gives CDR1 WNHNN, CDR2 SYGVQD (reference sequence). The sequence was collected from a woman between 18 and 29 years old in good health and CMV-seropositive. Sequenced: PBMCs. J is TRBJ1-1 and V is TRBV10-1; TRBD1 might be the D (6 bases). The CDR3 DNA reads as TGCGCCAGCAGTGAGAGATATACAGGGCTGATGAACACTGAAGCTTTCTTT. Its protein product is CASSERYTGLMNTEAFF.